This T cell receptor (beta chain) was sequenced for a study of T-cell reconstitution after alpha-beta-depleted transplantation in children. This clonotype was seen repeatedly, ten times or more. No antigen is known for it. The CDR3 length is 14 residues. Germline V lookup: CDR1 MNHEY, CDR2 SMNVEV (reference sequence). The V gene end was trimmed by 5 bases and the J gene end by 7 bases; junction bases not matched to a gene: 11. Researchers prepared the TCRbeta library using unique molecular identifiers, the study reports. From the PCR reads, TCRdb called clonotypes with MiXCR, one entry per CDR3 protein. The sample has around 250,000 distinct CDR3 sequences; around 8% are singletons. Findings of the study overall: Surviving thymic progenitors and recipient T cells were the source of high TCRbeta diversity at day 60 in some patients.

This chain links TRBV27 with TRBJ2-7, with 7 bases identical to TRBD1. Sequencing was performed on PBMCs, mostly from graft donor cells, taken 180 days after TCRalphabeta/CD19-depleted stem cell transplant. The sequence derives from a male patient under 18 who had a stem cell transplant for acute lymphoblastic leukemia, so the T cells may come from the graft donor. As DNA, the CDR3 is TGTGCCAGCAGTCTCAGGACAGGTCCTGGTGAGCAGTACTTC. Residues: CASSLRTGPGEQYF.